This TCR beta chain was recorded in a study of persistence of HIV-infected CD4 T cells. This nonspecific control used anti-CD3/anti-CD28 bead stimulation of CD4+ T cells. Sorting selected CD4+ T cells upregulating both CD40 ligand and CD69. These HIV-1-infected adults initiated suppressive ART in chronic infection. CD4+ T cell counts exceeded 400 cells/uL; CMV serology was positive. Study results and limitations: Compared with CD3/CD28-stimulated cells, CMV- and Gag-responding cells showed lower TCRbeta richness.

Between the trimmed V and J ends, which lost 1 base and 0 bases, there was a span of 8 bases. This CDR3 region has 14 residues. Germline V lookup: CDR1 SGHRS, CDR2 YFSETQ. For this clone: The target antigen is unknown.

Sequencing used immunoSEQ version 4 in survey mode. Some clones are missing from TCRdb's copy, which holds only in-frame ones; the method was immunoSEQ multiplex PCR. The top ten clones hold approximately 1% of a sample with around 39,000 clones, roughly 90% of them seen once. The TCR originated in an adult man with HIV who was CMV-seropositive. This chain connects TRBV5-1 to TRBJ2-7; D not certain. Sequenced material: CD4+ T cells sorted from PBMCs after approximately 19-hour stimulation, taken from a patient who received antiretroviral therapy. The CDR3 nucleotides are TGCGCCAGCAGCTTGACAGTCCTCTCCTACGAGCAGTACTTC. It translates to CASSLTVLSYEQYF. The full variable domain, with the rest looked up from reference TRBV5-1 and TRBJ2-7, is KAGVTQTPRYLIKTRGQQVTLSCSPISGHRSVSWYQQTPGQGLQFLFEYFSETQRNKGNFPGRFSGRQFSNSRSEMNVSTLELGDSALYLCASSLTVLSYEQYFGPGTRLTVT.